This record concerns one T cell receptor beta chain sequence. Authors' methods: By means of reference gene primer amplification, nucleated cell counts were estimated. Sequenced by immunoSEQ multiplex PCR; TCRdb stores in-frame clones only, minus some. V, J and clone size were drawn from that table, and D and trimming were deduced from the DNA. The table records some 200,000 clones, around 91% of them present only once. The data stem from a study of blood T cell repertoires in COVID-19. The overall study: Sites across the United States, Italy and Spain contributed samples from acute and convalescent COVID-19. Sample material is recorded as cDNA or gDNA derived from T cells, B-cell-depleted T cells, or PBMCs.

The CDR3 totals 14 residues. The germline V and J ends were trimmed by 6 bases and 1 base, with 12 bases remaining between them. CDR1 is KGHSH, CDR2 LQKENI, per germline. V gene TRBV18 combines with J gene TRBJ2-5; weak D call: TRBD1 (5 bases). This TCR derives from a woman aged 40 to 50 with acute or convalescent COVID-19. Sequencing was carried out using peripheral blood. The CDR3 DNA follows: TGTGCCAGCTCGCAGCAGGGAATCCAAGAGACCCAGTACTTC. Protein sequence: CASSQQGIQETQYF.